The next 32 T cell receptor beta chains were all read from a single sample in a study of shared clonotypes between healthy human individuals. TCRdb's copy holds only in-frame clones and misses some; the assay was immunoSEQ multiplex PCR. The sample has about 2.4 million clones; roughly 93% are singletons. Sequenced: naive CD4+ T cells from PBMCs. As for subset: CD45RA+ positively selected. The receptors originated from a young man in good health. Some clones in this sample may be carry-over from other donors' samples.

The V gene is TRBV11-3, the J gene TRBJ2-3; 8 bases agree with TRBD2. CDR1 and CDR2 (germline): SGHNT, YENEEA. J was trimmed by 5 bases and V by 4 bases; bases with no gene match: 2. This CDR3 spans 13 amino acids. The CDR3 sequence: CASSSLAGDTQYF. The DNA of the CDR3 is TGTGCCAGCAGCTCCCTAGCGGGAGATACGCAGTATTTT.

This CDR3 reads CASSLAEQFF. The CDR3 DNA follows: TGTGCCAGCAGCTTAGCAGAGCAGTTCTTC. This rearrangement joins TRBV7-7 to TRBJ2-1; D is ambiguous. The V gene's germline CDR1 is SSHAT and CDR2 FNYEAQ (reference sequence). The CDR3 totals 10 residues. The V gene lost 0 bases and the J gene lost 10 bases, with 1 base spanning the gap.

This chain links TRBV28 with TRBJ1-3; possible D gene TRBD1, 5 bases. The CDR3 has 13 amino acids. Deletions cut 5 bases from V and 6 bases from J, with 11 bases between. Germline CDR1 MDHEN, CDR2 SYDVKM. The DNA of the CDR3 is TGTGCCAGCAGTCCCCGGACAAAAAACACCATATATTTT. This translates into CASSPRTKNTIYF.

This rearrangement joins TRBV28 to TRBJ2-5; D gene ambiguous. The V gene lost 7 bases and the J gene lost 3 bases, with 12 bases spanning the gap. CDR1 and CDR2 (germline): MDHEN, SYDVKM. CDR3 length: 13 amino acids. This CDR3 reads CASTPSLKETQYF. The CDR3 DNA reads TGTGCCAGCACCCCGAGCTTAAAAGAGACCCAGTACTTC.

On this clone: Other DNA sequences in the same sample also yield this CDR3. This rearrangement joins TRBV29-1 to TRBJ2-7; perhaps D is TRBD1 or TRBD2 (5 bases each). Germline values: CDR1 SQVTM, CDR2 ANQGSEA. The V end lost 3 bases, the J end lost 1 base, and 7 bases lay between the germline ends. The length of the CDR3 is 12 residues. The CDR3 reads CSVERGSYEQYF. CDR3 nucleotides: TGCAGCGTTGAGAGGGGTTCCTACGAGCAGTACTTC.

As for this clone: The sample carries other DNA sequences with the same CDR3. The genes are TRBV18 and TRBJ1-3; D is unresolved. V lost 3 bases and J lost 7, with 13 bases in between. The CDR3 covers 14 residues. Germline V gene sequence: CDR1 KGHSH, CDR2 LQKENI. The CDR3 nucleotides are TGTGCCAGCTCACCCCGCGAAATCGGGAACACCATATATTTT. This gives the protein CASSPREIGNTIYF.

The chain couples TRBV6-1 to TRBJ2-3; tentatively, D is TRBD1 or TRBD2 (5 bases each). Trimming pared 1 base from V and 5 bases from J, leaving 13 bases between. This CDR3 comprises 15 residues. Germline V lookup: CDR1 MNHNS, CDR2 SASEGT. The CDR3 bases are TGTGCCAGCAGTGAAGTGGGGGTGGGGAGAGATACGCAGTATTTT. This translates into CASSEVGVGRDTQYF.

The V call is TRBV4-1, the J call TRBJ2-1; D is unclear. The ends were cut back, 0 bases at V and 0 bases at J, with 9 bases in the middle. Germline V gene data show CDR1 as MGHRA and CDR2 as YSYEKL. The CDR3 is made up of 16 amino acids. The CDR3 loop is CASSQDLRSSYNEQFF. The DNA for the CDR3 is TGCGCCAGCAGCCAAGACCTGAGGTCCTCCTACAATGAGCAGTTCTTC.

The V and J genes are TRBV11-2 and TRBJ1-2; D is unclear. Germline V lookup: CDR1 SGHAT, CDR2 FQNNGV. Between the trimmed V and J ends, which lost 3 bases and 2 bases, there was a span of 7 bases. The CDR3 loop spans 13 amino acids. CDR3 sequence reads: CASSFQGNYGYTF. As DNA, the CDR3 is TGTGCCAGCAGCTTCCAAGGGAACTATGGCTACACCTTC.

The chain employs TRBV19 and TRBJ1-2; no clear D. CDR3 size: 12 residues. Germline CDR1 LNHDA, CDR2 SQIVND (reference sequence). V was shortened by 6 bases and J by 8 bases, with 13 bases between the two germline ends. The CDR3 nucleotides are TGTGCCAGTAGCGACGGGTCCCTCGGCTACACCTTC. The encoded protein is CASSDGSLGYTF.

This chain connects TRBV25-1 to TRBJ2-1, with D possibly TRBD2 on 7 matching bases. Germline V CDR1 and CDR2: MGHDK, SYGVNS. The CDR3 consists of 15 residues. V was pared by 8 bases and J by 3 bases, with 17 bases between. This CDR3 reads CASGGQAGIYNEQFF. CDR3 in DNA: TGTGCCAGCGGGGGGCAAGCGGGGATCTACAATGAGCAGTTCTTC.

The V and J genes are TRBV5-1 and TRBJ2-3, with TRBD2 identical over 10 bases. The CDR3 loop spans 11 amino acids. V shed 3 bases and J 14 bases; nucleotides not matched to a gene: 3. Per the germline V gene, CDR1 is SGHRS and CDR2 is YFSETQ. CDR3 in DNA: TGCGCCAGCAGCTCAGCGGGAGGGTGGTATTTT. It codes for CASSSAGGWYF.

J is TRBJ1-4 and V is TRBV14, with D uncertain. The CDR3 is 16 amino acids. Germline CDR1 SGHDN, CDR2 FVKESK. Trimming took 4 bases from V and 1 from J, leaving 13 bases between them. The CDR3 DNA sequence: TGTGCCAGCAGCCCCCCGGGGAGTGGAACTAATGAAAAACTGTTTTTT. Amino acid sequence: CASSPPGSGTNEKLFF.

This chain joins TRBV5-1 and TRBJ2-3; D gene ambiguous. CDR1 SGHRS and CDR2 YFSETQ come from the germline V gene. Trimming stripped 3 bases from V and 2 bases from J, with 16 bases between. The CDR3 runs to 16 residues. The CDR3 loop reads CASSSVIAQYTDTQYF. CDR3 coding DNA: TGCGCCAGCAGCTCAGTTATAGCTCAATACACAGATACGCAGTATTTT.

The rearrangement joins TRBV10-3 to TRBJ2-1; the D is unclear. The CDR3 has 11 residues. Trimming left V 0 bases short and J 10 bases short, with 4 bases between. The V gene's germline CDR1 is ENHRY and CDR2 SYGVKD. The CDR3 region has the DNA TGTGCCATCAGTGAGTCCAGGGAGCAGTTCTTC. Translation: CAISESREQFF.

V usage is TRBV28 and J usage is TRBJ2-5; D uncertain. Trimming cost V 4 bases and J 2 bases, with 8 bases left between them. CDR1 and CDR2 from the germline V gene are MDHEN and SYDVKM. The CDR3 spans 13 residues. The CDR3 DNA reads as TGTGCCAGCAGTTCCGAAGTTCAAGAGACCCAGTACTTC. This translates into CASSSEVQETQYF.

This clone was found once. This chain joins TRBV6-5 and TRBJ1-6, with D possibly matching TRBD1 (5 bases). The length of the CDR3 is 14 residues. V was clipped by 2 bases and J by 9 bases, with 11 bases between them. Germline V lookup: CDR1 MNHEY, CDR2 SVGAGI. For the CDR3, the DNA is TGTGCCAGCAGTTACGGGCAGGGAGGTTCACCCCTCCACTTT. Its protein product is CASSYGQGGSPLHF.

The CDR3 region is CASSALGQGAGNTIYF. For the CDR3, the DNA is TGTGCCAGCTCAGCACTGGGACAGGGAGCTGGAAACACCATATATTTT. The chain joins TRBV18 to TRBJ1-3; the match to TRBD1 covers 9 bases. Trimming at V came to 5 bases and at J to 2 bases, leaving 7 bases not matched to a gene. The CDR3 is made up of 16 amino acids. Germline V gene data show CDR1 as KGHSH and CDR2 as LQKENI.

V is TRBV18 and J is TRBJ2-7; D call uncertain. Germline CDR1 KGHSH, CDR2 LQKENI. V lost 0 bases and J 4 bases, leaving 7 bases between the germline ends. The CDR3 extends over 13 amino acids. Written as DNA, the CDR3 is TGTGCCAGCTCACCACCCTCAAAGTACGAGCAGTACTTC. Its protein is CASSPPSKYEQYF.

Worth noting for this clone: Other DNA sequences from this sample encode an identical CDR3 as well. The J gene is TRBJ1-5, the V gene TRBV7-2; D might be TRBD1 (5 bases). This CDR3 has 15 residues. V was pared by 1 base and J by 0 bases, with 7 bases between. Per the germline V gene, CDR1 is SGHTA and CDR2 is FQGNSA. CDR3: CASSLVRGSNQPQHF. In DNA, the CDR3 is TGTGCCAGCAGCTTAGTGAGGGGTAGCAATCAGCCCCAGCATTTT.

The chain carries TRBV29-1 and TRBJ1-2; maybe TRBD1 (5 bases). The V gene's germline CDR1 is SQVTM and CDR2 ANQGSEA. Trimming removed 4 bases at V and 4 bases at J, with 13 bases between. This CDR3 has 13 amino acids. CDR3 in amino acids: CSVGGPAFYGYTF. For the CDR3, the DNA is TGCAGCGTTGGGGGCCCCGCATTCTATGGCTACACCTTC.

The rearrangement joins TRBV11-2 to TRBJ2-5, with 8 bases that match TRBD2. Germline lookup yields CDR1 SGHAT and CDR2 FQNNGV. This CDR3 comprises 15 residues. V lost 5 bases, J lost 5 bases, and 10 bases stayed unmatched. Here the CDR3 DNA reads TGTGCCAGCAGCCCCTCCTTAGCGGGAACGGAGACCCAGTACTTC. It translates to CASSPSLAGTETQYF. The full variable domain, rest sourced from reference TRBV11-2 and TRBJ2-5, is EAGVAQSPRYKIIEKRQSVAFWCNPISGHATLYWYQQILGQGPKLLIQFQNNGVVDDSQLPKDRFSAERLKGVDSTLKIQPAKLEDSAVYLCASSPSLAGTETQYFGPGTRLLVL.

The chain has TRBV7-7 and TRBJ2-3; the D is unclear. Germline lookup yields CDR1 SSHAT and CDR2 FNYEAQ (reference sequence). The CDR3 is 13 residues long. The V end lost 5 bases, the J end lost 9 bases, and 15 bases lay between the germline ends. The CDR3 DNA reads as TGTGCCAGCAGCCTAGACCTGTTAGGGACGCAGTATTTT. It specifies CASSLDLLGTQYF. Looking up the rest from reference TRBV7-7 and TRBJ2-3 gives the full variable domain: GAGVSQSPRYKVTKRGQDVTLRCDPISSHATLYWYQQALGQGPEFLTYFNYEAQPDKSGLPSDRFSAERPEGSISTLTIQRTEQRDSAMYRCASSLDLLGTQYFGPGTRLTVL.

This chain uses TRBV28 with TRBJ1-2, with D unresolved. This CDR3 is 13 amino acids long. Trimming pared 1 base from V and 8 bases from J, leaving 11 bases between. Germline V gene data show CDR1 as MDHEN and CDR2 as SYDVKM. In DNA, the CDR3 is TGTGCCAGCAGTTTATTTTCAGTTGACGGCTACACCTTC. It encodes CASSLFSVDGYTF.

This clone appeared a single time. The rearrangement uses TRBV28 and TRBJ2-1; TRBD2 might be the D (5 bases). The CDR3 sequence is 16 residues long. Trimming took 3 bases from V and 3 from J, leaving 15 bases between them. The germline gives CDR1 MDHEN, CDR2 SYDVKM. For the CDR3, the DNA is TGTGCCAGCAGTTTGAGAGGCCTAGCAGACTACAATGAGCAGTTCTTC. This encodes CASSLRGLADYNEQFF.

This clone was detected once. Other nucleotide sequences in the sample specify the same CDR3. The V gene is TRBV7-2, the J gene TRBJ1-4, with 8 bases lining up with TRBD1. The CDR3 totals 15 residues. Germline V gene lookup returns CDR1 SGHTA and CDR2 FQGNSA. J lost 5 bases, V lost 1 base, and 3 bases had no gene match. The chain's CDR3 is CASSLGGQANEKLFF. The DNA of the CDR3 is TGTGCCAGCAGCTTAGGGGGACAGGCAAATGAAAAACTGTTTTTT.

The V call is TRBV6-1, the J call TRBJ1-5; D may be TRBD1 (5 bases). This CDR3 spans 15 amino acids. With 3 bases removed from V and 5 bases from J, the gap between germline ends came to 14 bases. Germline CDR1 is MNHNS and CDR2 is SASEGT. The CDR3 loop is CASSETGTLYQPQHF. The CDR3 nucleotides are TGTGCCAGCAGTGAGACTGGGACCCTTTATCAGCCCCAGCATTTT.

This chain joins TRBV2 and TRBJ2-3; TRBD2 matches at 7 bases. Germline V CDR1 and CDR2: SNHLY, FYNNEI. CDR3 length: 15 amino acids. V was pared by 7 bases and J by 1 base, with 8 bases of the junction left unmatched. Written as DNA, the CDR3 is TGTGCCAGCAATATAGTGGGAGGGGGCACAGATACGCAGTATTTT. It yields the protein CASNIVGGGTDTQYF.

This CDR3 reads CASSGLGVGTGSPGELFF. The DNA of the CDR3 is TGTGCCAGCAGTGGCCTGGGCGTCGGGACAGGGTCCCCCGGGGAGCTGTTTTTT. This chain uses TRBV27 with TRBJ2-2, with 9 bases identical to TRBD1. This CDR3 is 18 amino acids long. Unmatched junction bases numbered 16, after V lost 5 bases and J lost 6 bases. Germline V gives CDR1 MNHEY, CDR2 SMNVEV (reference sequence).

The V and J genes are TRBV25-1 and TRBJ1-1; D is unresolved. This CDR3 comprises 14 residues. V gave up 7 bases and J gave up 1 base, with 13 bases separating them. CDR1 is MGHDK and CDR2 is SYGVNS in the germline V gene. The CDR3 nucleotides are TGTGCCAGCAAATTTGGCCGAGCGAACACTGAAGCTTTCTTT. Translation: CASKFGRANTEAFF.

The chain recombines TRBV11-2 with TRBJ2-3, with D tentatively TRBD2 (5 bases). This CDR3 is 14 amino acids long. The V end lost 4 bases, the J end lost 2 bases, and 10 bases lay between the germline ends. Per the germline V gene, CDR1 is SGHAT and CDR2 is FQNNGV. The CDR3 DNA sequence: TGTGCCAGCAGCTCCGGGATTTCCACAGATACGCAGTATTTT. It translates to CASSSGISTDTQYF. Full variable domain (rest looked up from reference TRBV11-2 and TRBJ2-3): EAGVAQSPRYKIIEKRQSVAFWCNPISGHATLYWYQQILGQGPKLLIQFQNNGVVDDSQLPKDRFSAERLKGVDSTLKIQPAKLEDSAVYLCASSSGISTDTQYFGPGTRLTVL.

The chain uses TRBV21-1 and TRBJ1-1; the table's D gene call, TRBD1, was not cross checked with the DNA. TRBV21-1 is a pseudogene. The CDR3 has 21 amino acids. CDR3 in amino acids: CASSERTQYSTGLSGKTEAFF. As DNA, the CDR3 is TGTGCCAGCAGCGAAAGGACGCAGTACTCAACAGGGTTATCGGGTAAGACTGAAGCTTTCTTT.